Following are 14 T cell receptor beta chains from one sample sequenced in a study of blood T cell repertoires in COVID-19 (TCRdb year 2020). Preparation of the library involved the immunoSEQ multiplex PCR assay. In its TCRdb copy, this immuneACCESS table keeps in-frame sequences only and misses some clones. Where compared with another copy, unresolved V genes explain less than half of these, and the others have no known cause. This sample holds hundreds of thousands of clones; under 90% were observed only once. Of the sample, roughly 5% falls within the top ten clones. The sample taken for sequencing was PBMCs or T cells enriched from blood (not recorded which). These receptors were collected from a man aged 55 to 70 who had recovered from COVID-19.

This clone was counted once. The chain carries TRBV5-1 and TRBJ1-1; 8 positions match TRBD1. The germline V gene has CDR1 SGHRS and CDR2 YFSETQ. The trim removed 3 bases at V and 1 base at J, leaving 5 bases unmatched. The CDR3 consists of 15 residues. In DNA form, the CDR3 reads TGCGCCAGCAGCTCGATGACAGGGGCGAACACTGAAGCTTTCTTT. Translated, it gives CASSSMTGANTEAFF.

V and J are TRBV7-6 and TRBJ2-1, with 12 bases fitting TRBD2. Per the germline V gene, CDR1 is SGHVS and CDR2 is FNYEAQ. V dropped 5 bases and J dropped 7; count of bases not matched to a gene: 6. The CDR3 consists of 15 residues. DNA for the CDR3: TGTGCCAGCAGCGACCTAGCGGGAGGGAGGAATGAGCAGTTCTTC. This encodes CASSDLAGGRNEQFF.

In this sample, this clone turned up once. The chain carries TRBV19 and TRBJ1-5; D not certain. CDR1 and CDR2 (germline): LNHDA, SQIVND (reference sequence). The CDR3 has 17 amino acids. Trimming pared 1 base from V and 3 bases from J, leaving 16 bases between. CDR3 DNA sequence: TGTGCCAGTAGTATAGGCGGCCGCAGGACTTTCAATCAGCCCCAGCATTTT. Encoded protein: CASSIGGRRTFNQPQHF.

The V gene is TRBV18, the J gene TRBJ2-5; tentative D call: TRBD2 (7 bases). Trimming took 1 base from V and 5 from J, leaving 14 bases between them. Germline V gives CDR1 KGHSH, CDR2 LQKENI. The CDR3 spans 15 residues. The CDR3 sequence: CASSPQGGVHETQYF. The CDR3 nucleotides read TGTGCCAGCTCACCACAAGGGGGGGTCCATGAGACCCAGTACTTC.

The genes are TRBV9 and TRBJ2-5; 12 nucleotides line up with TRBD2. Unmatched junction bases numbered 7, after V lost 0 bases and J lost 4 bases. CDR3 length equals 17 residues. CDR1 is SGDLS and CDR2 is YYNGEE in the germline V gene. CDR3 sequence reads: CASSVGRSSGRVETQYF. CDR3 nucleotides: TGTGCCAGCAGCGTAGGGCGGTCTAGCGGGAGGGTAGAGACCCAGTACTTC. Full variable domain (rest looked up from reference TRBV9 and TRBJ2-5): DSGVTQTPKHLITATGQRVTLRCSPRSGDLSVYWYQQSLDQGLQFLIQYYNGEERAKGNILERFSAQQFPDLHSELNLSSLELGDSALYFCASSVGRSSGRVETQYFGPGTRLLVL.

This sequence joins TRBV18 and TRBJ1-1, with 7 bases lining up with TRBD1. Trimming took 3 bases from V and 0 from J; bases not matched to a gene: 10. Germline-derived CDR1 and CDR2 are KGHSH and LQKENI. The length of the CDR3 is 17 residues. CDR3 sequence: CASSPQPGQLMNTEAFF. CDR3 in DNA: TGTGCCAGCTCACCTCAACCGGGACAGCTTATGAACACTGAAGCTTTCTTT.

The rearrangement uses TRBV28 and TRBJ1-5; TRBD1 might be the D (5 bases). Trimming took 1 base from V and 1 from J, leaving 14 bases between them. This CDR3 has 17 amino acids. CDR1 and CDR2 (germline): MDHEN, SYDVKM. CDR3 amino acids: CASSLLPGKGSNQPQHF. The CDR3 DNA follows: TGTGCCAGCAGTTTATTACCAGGGAAGGGCAGCAATCAGCCCCAGCATTTT.

This chain connects TRBV24-1 to TRBJ1-5; no reliable D call. The ends were cut back, 2 bases at V and 3 bases at J, with 7 bases in the middle. CDR3 length equals 14 residues. Germline lookup yields CDR1 KGHDR and CDR2 SFDVKD. The CDR3 coding sequence is TGTGCCACCAGTGATTCAGGTTTCAATCAGCCCCAGCATTTT. Translating gives CATSDSGFNQPQHF.

This clone was counted a few times. V gene TRBV6-1 combines with J gene TRBJ1-4, with 8 bases matching TRBD1. The CDR3 has 16 amino acids. Germline V gene lookup returns CDR1 MNHNS and CDR2 SASEGT. The V and J ends lost 2 bases and 4 bases, in that order; junction bases with no gene match: 6. CDR3 loop: CASSERWGQVNEKLFF. The CDR3 DNA reads as TGTGCCAGCAGTGAACGATGGGGACAGGTTAATGAAAAACTGTTTTTT.

The V gene is TRBV29-1, the J gene TRBJ2-7, with TRBD1 matching over 9 bases. The germline V gene has CDR1 SQVTM and CDR2 ANQGSEA. The CDR3 loop spans 13 amino acids. The V and J ends lost 7 bases and 7 bases, in that order; junction bases with no gene match: 11. The CDR3 DNA reads TGCAGCGCCCAGGCACAGGGGGCGCGGGAGCAGTACTTC. It specifies CSAQAQGAREQYF.

The chain joins TRBV28 to TRBJ2-1, with 12 bases aligning to TRBD2. From germline, CDR1 is MDHEN and CDR2 SYDVKM. The CDR3 sequence is 16 residues long. Trimming took 7 bases from V and 2 from J; bases not matched to a gene: 6. The CDR3: CASTLAGGTAYNEQFF. The DNA for the CDR3 is TGTGCCAGCACCCTAGCGGGAGGGACCGCCTACAATGAGCAGTTCTTC. Full variable domain (rest looked up from reference TRBV28 and TRBJ2-1): DVKVTQSSRYLVKRTGEKVFLECVQDMDHENMFWYRQDPGLGLRLIYFSYDVKMKEKGDIPEGYSVSREKKERFSLILESASTNQTSMYLCASTLAGGTAYNEQFFGPGTRLTVL.

The J gene is TRBJ2-4, the V gene TRBV11-2; a weak D match, TRBD2 (7 bases). Germline V gene lookup returns CDR1 SGHAT and CDR2 FQNNGV. The V end lost 0 bases, the J end lost 0 bases, and 15 bases lay between the germline ends. This CDR3 contains 18 residues. CDR3 sequence: CASSLEGGVVGAKNIQYF. The CDR3 region has the DNA TGTGCCAGCAGCTTAGAAGGGGGGGTAGTGGGAGCCAAAAACATTCAGTACTTC. The entire variable domain, with the rest obtained from reference TRBV11-2 and TRBJ2-4, is as follows: EAGVAQSPRYKIIEKRQSVAFWCNPISGHATLYWYQQILGQGPKLLIQFQNNGVVDDSQLPKDRFSAERLKGVDSTLKIQPAKLEDSAVYLCASSLEGGVVGAKNIQYFGAGTRLSVL.

The chain recombines TRBV6-5 with TRBJ2-2; 9 nucleotides line up with TRBD1. V gave up 5 bases and J gave up 4 bases; unmatched junction bases: 2. CDR1 and CDR2 (germline): MNHEY, SVGAGI. The CDR3 has 14 amino acids. Written as DNA, the CDR3 is TGTGCCAGCAGTACGACAGGGGGCACCGGGGAGCTGTTTTTT. It codes for CASSTTGGTGELFF.

The chain links TRBV6-5 to TRBJ2-3; tentative D call: TRBD2 (6 bases). Trimming took off 6 bases at V and 6 bases at J, with 19 bases between the two ends. The CDR3 consists of 15 residues. The germline V gene encodes CDR1 MNHEY and CDR2 SVGAGI. CDR3 DNA sequence: TGTGCCAGCAGCCCCCCCCGGCGGGGCGAGGATACGCAGTATTTT. Translating gives CASSPPRRGEDTQYF.